This TCR beta chain stems from a study of identifying expanded T cells in peripheral blood. Whole-study results and caveats: Approximately two-week clone count variance significantly increased as total template count grew. Over about two and four weeks, about 15 and 19 clones changed, versus around 1.1 between replicates.

Using immunoSEQ multiplex PCR, the repertoire was profiled, and TCRdb retains in-frame clones only, with some absent. This sample has 80,000 to 90,000 clones, with about 90% found just once. Regarding this clone: No antigen is known for it.

During the collection period, no donor immune events like infections were recorded. The CDR3 contains 18 residues. The germline CDR1 and CDR2 sequences are SGHTA and FQGNSA. The V and J ends lost 3 bases and 3 bases respectively, with 21 bases between them. The source material was blood. The source of this sequence is a person aged 18 to 70 in good health. The chain is built from TRBV7-2 and TRBJ1-5; no clear D. CDR3 loop: CASSLIPSRTTYNQPQHF. DNA for the CDR3: TGTGCCAGCAGCTTGATCCCCAGTCGCACCACTTACAATCAGCCCCAGCATTTT.